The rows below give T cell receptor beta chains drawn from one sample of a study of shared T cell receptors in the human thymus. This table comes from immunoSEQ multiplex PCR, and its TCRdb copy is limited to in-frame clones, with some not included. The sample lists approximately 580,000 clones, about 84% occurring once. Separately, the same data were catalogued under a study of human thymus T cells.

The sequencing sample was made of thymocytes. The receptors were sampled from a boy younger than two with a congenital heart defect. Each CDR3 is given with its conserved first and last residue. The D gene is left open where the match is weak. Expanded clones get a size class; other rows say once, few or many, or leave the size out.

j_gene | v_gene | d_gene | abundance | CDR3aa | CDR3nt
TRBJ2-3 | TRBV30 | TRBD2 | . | CAWSIGLAPNRDTQYF | TGTGCCTGGAGTATCGGACTAGCGCCGAATCGGGATACGCAGTATTTT
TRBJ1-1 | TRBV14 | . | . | CASSQWGDTEAFF | TGTGCCAGCAGCCAATGGGGGGACACTGAAGCTTTCTTT
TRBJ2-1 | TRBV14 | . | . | CASSQEVTPGNEQFF | TGTGCCAGCAGCCAAGAGGTTACACCAGGCAATGAGCAGTTCTTC
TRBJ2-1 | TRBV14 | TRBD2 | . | CASSQGGRAYEQFF | TGTGCCAGCAGCCAAGGCGGGAGGGCATATGAGCAGTTCTTC
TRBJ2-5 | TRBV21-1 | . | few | CASSNRAAQETQYF | TGTGCCAGCAGCAATCGTGCGGCCCAAGAGACCCAGTACTTC
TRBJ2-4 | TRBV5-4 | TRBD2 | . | CASSWGGTSVGKNIQYF | TGTGCCAGCAGCTGGGGGGGGACTAGCGTGGGCAAAAACATTCAGTACTTC
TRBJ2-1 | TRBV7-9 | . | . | CASSRGGNEQFF | TGTGCCAGCAGCAGAGGGGGTAATGAGCAGTTCTTC
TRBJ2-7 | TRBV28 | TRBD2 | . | CASSLSLAEPFLSYEQYF | TGTGCCAGCAGTTTATCCCTAGCGGAACCATTCCTATCCTACGAGCAGTACTTC
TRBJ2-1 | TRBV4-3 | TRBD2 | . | CASSPTSGSVNEQFF | TGCGCCAGCAGCCCGACTAGCGGGAGTGTTAATGAGCAGTTCTTC
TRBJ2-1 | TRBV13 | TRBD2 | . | CASSAKLGLAGVGEQFF | TGTGCCAGCAGCGCCAAACTCGGACTAGCGGGAGTAGGAGAGCAGTTCTTC
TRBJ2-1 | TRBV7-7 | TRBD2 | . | CASSLGPSGYNEQFF | TGTGCTAGCAGCTTAGGGCCTAGCGGATACAATGAGCAGTTCTTC
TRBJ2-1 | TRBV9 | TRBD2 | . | CASSINSGGPHEQFF | TGTGCCAGCAGCATTAACAGCGGGGGGCCCCATGAGCAGTTCTTC
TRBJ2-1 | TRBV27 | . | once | CASSLSLAGRYNEQFF | TGTGCCAGCAGTTTATCCCTGGCAGGGAGGTACAATGAGCAGTTCTTC
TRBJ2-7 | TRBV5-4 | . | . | CASSLVTNSLTYEQYF | TGTGCCAGCAGCTTGGTAACGAACTCATTAACCTACGAGCAGTACTTC
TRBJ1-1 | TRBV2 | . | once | CASRGRSSTEAFF | TGTGCCAGCAGGGGCAGGTCCTCCACTGAAGCTTTCTTT
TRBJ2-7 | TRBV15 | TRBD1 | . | CATSRNDRGSSYEQYF | TGTGCCACCAGCAGAAACGACAGGGGGAGCTCCTACGAGCAGTACTTC
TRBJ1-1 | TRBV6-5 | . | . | CASSYFPGTEAFF | TGTGCCAGCAGTTACTTCCCGGGAACTGAAGCTTTCTTT
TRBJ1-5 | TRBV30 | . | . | CAWSRGGQTSNQPQHF | TGTGCCTGGAGCCGGGGGGGGCAAACTAGCAATCAGCCCCAGCATTTT
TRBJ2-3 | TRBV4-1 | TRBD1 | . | CASSQGGGADTQYF | TGCGCCAGCAGCCAAGGAGGGGGCGCAGATACGCAGTATTTT
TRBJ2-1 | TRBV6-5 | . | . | CASSYPLGQGRQFF | TGTGCCAGCAGTTACCCCCTAGGACAAGGTCGGCAGTTCTTC
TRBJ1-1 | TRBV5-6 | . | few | CASSFGPVEASMNTEAFF | TGTGCCAGCAGCTTTGGGCCCGTGGAAGCCTCCATGAACACTGAAGCTTTCTTT
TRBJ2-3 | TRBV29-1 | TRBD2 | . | CSGQTSGLTDTQYF | TGCAGCGGTCAGACTAGCGGCCTCACAGATACGCAGTATTTT
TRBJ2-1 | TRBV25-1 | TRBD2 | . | CASSASGLAVSYNEQFF | TGTGCCAGCAGTGCGTCGGGACTAGCGGTTTCCTACAATGAGCAGTTCTTC
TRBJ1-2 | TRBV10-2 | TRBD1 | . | CASSGQGASYGYTF | TGCGCCAGCAGCGGACAGGGGGCAAGCTATGGCTACACCTTC
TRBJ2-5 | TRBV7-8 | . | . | CASSLVGDLPETQYF | TGTGCCAGCAGCTTAGTGGGGGACTTACCCGAGACCCAGTACTTC
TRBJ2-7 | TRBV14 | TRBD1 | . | CASSQGTGGLGGTLSYEQYF | TGTGCCAGCAGCCAAGGGACAGGGGGCCTGGGCGGGACACTCTCCTACGAGCAGTACTTC
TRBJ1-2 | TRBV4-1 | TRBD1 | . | CASSQDRNRGQHGYTF | TGCGCCAGCAGCCAAGATAGGAACAGGGGGCAGCATGGCTACACCTTC
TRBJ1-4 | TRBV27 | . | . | CASSGQSSTEKLFF | TGTGCCAGCAGCGGACAGTCTAGTACGGAAAAACTGTTTTTT
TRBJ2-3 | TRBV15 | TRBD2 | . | CATRLAGDTDTQYF | TGTGCCACCCGACTAGCGGGAGATACAGATACGCAGTATTTT